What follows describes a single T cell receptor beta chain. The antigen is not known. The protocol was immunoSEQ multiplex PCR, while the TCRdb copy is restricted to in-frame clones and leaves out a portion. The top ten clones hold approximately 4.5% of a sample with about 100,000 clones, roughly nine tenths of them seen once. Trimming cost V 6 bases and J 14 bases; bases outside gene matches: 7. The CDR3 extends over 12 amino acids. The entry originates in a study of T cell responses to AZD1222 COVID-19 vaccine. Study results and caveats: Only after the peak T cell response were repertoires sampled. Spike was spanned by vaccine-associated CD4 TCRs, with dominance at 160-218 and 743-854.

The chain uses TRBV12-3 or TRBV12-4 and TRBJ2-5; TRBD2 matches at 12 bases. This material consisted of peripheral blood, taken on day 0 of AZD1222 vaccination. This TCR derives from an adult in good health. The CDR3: CASRSWTSGAYF. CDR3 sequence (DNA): TGTGCCAGCAGATCATGGACTAGCGGGGCCTACTTC.